This TCR beta chain was sequenced during a study of blood T cell repertoires in COVID-19. About the research overall: Donors in the United States, Italy and Spain gave samples during acute or convalescent COVID-19. T cells, B-cell-depleted T cells, or PBMCs supplied cDNA or gDNA.

This clone showed up just a few times. Source study methods: By means of reference gene primer amplification, nucleated cell counts were estimated. Here immunoSEQ multiplex PCR was the method, and the copy in TCRdb shows in-frame clones only, minus some. The V and J calls and clone size come from that table; D and trimming were worked out from the DNA. The repertoire consists of around 130,000 clones, with roughly 84% occurring once and the leading ten covering about 3.9%. The CDR3 spans 17 residues. After removal of 3 bases from V and 7 bases from J, the junction contained 9 bases not matched to a gene. Germline V gene lookup returns CDR1 SGHDN and CDR2 FVKESK.

This sequence joins TRBV14 and TRBJ2-2; 12 bases fit TRBD2. Source material: peripheral blood. This clonotype originated in a man aged 55-75 years with acute or convalescent COVID-19. Here the CDR3 DNA reads TGTGCCAGCAGCCATCAGACTAGCGGGAGTAAGGGCGGGGAGCTGTTTTTT. It codes for CASSHQTSGSKGGELFF.